The entry below describes one T cell receptor beta chain. Its antigen remains unknown. Clones were sequenced by immunoSEQ multiplex PCR, and TCRdb holds only the in-frame ones, with some missing. The sample consists of around 81,000 clones, around 74% of them appearing once. The germline CDR1 and CDR2 sequences are SSHAT and FNYEAQ (reference sequence). The ends were cut back, 5 bases at V and 7 bases at J, with 20 bases in the middle. CDR3 length equals 16 residues. Sequencing followed a ViraFEST assay step that expanded antigen-specific CD4+ T cells with viral peptide pools. An approximately 10-day culture period preceded the isolation of CD4+ T cells. All participants had two doses of either the BNT162b2 or mRNA-1273 vaccine. Each vaccine recipient was nucleocapsid antibody negative and had no prior SARS-CoV-2 infection. IL-2 medium was substituted for half the medium on days 3 and 7. This entry comes from a study of vaccination effects on CD4 cells after COVID-19. Turning to the study itself: Post-vaccine specimens arrived a median 72 days past the second dose. Study conclusions and caveats: No early post-infection timepoints were available in the study, which also included few convalescent patients.

Material: CD4+ T cells from PBMCs cultured with HCoV-OC43 spike peptides, obtained after COVID-19 vaccination. Subset defined: HCoV-OC43 spike overlapping peptide pool stimulation. V usage is TRBV7-7 and J usage is TRBJ2-2; D possibly corresponds to TRBD2 (5 bases). The TCR originated in a human donor who received a COVID-19 vaccine. The CDR3 region has the DNA TGTGCCAGCAGCACGTACAACCCCAGAGGAGGCGGGGAGCTGTTTTTT. It specifies CASSTYNPRGGGELFF.